This passage covers 5 T cell receptor beta chains from one sample sequenced in a study of radiotherapy plus CTLA-4 blockade in lung cancer. TCRdb's copy holds only in-frame clones and misses some; the assay was immunoSEQ multiplex PCR. The data contain tens of thousands of clones, about 87% of them singletons. The input for sequencing was peripheral blood, taken from a patient treated with radiotherapy plus ipilimumab. The source of these receptors is a human donor with non-small cell lung cancer that progressed on radiotherapy plus ipilimumab.

The chain links TRBV6-5 to TRBJ1-1; maybe TRBD1 (6 bases). Germline V gene sequence: CDR1 MNHEY, CDR2 SVGAGI. This CDR3 contains 14 residues. V lost 10 bases and J 4 bases, leaving 19 bases between the germline ends. The CDR3, as DNA: TGTGCCATCAGGAATGGGGGGGGCGGCACTGAAGCTTTCTTT. Translated: CAIRNGGGGTEAFF.

The rearrangement joins TRBV5-1 to TRBJ2-3, with 11 bases identical to TRBD1. V shed 4 bases and J 3 bases; nucleotides not matched to a gene: 7. Germline assignment: CDR1 SGHRS and CDR2 YFSETQ. The CDR3 consists of 16 residues. Here the CDR3 reads CASSTRTGGVTDTQYF. In nucleotides, the CDR3 is TGCGCCAGCAGCACAAGGACAGGGGGCGTGACAGATACGCAGTATTTT.

The chain combines TRBV6-1 with TRBJ2-5, with TRBD2 matching 12 bases. Germline V gives CDR1 MNHNS, CDR2 SASEGT. The junction had 4 bases not matched to a gene; V was cut back by 6 bases and J by 5 bases. This CDR3 has 14 residues. CDR3 nucleotides: TGTGCCAGCAGCGGACTAGCGGGGCTGGAGACCCAGTACTTC. As protein: CASSGLAGLETQYF.

For this clone: At one of its ends the junction is not consistent with the germline gene, which may arise from a read error. The J gene is TRBJ1-3, the V gene TRBV7-2; D is ambiguous. The V gene's germline CDR1 is SGHTA and CDR2 FQGNSA. CDR3 length: 15 amino acids. Here the CDR3 DNA reads TGTGCCAGCAGCATAGCGGCAGACTCTGGAAACACCATATATTTT. As protein: CASSIAADSGNTIYF.

The gene calls are TRBV28 and TRBJ2-6; D is undetermined. Germline V gene data show CDR1 as MDHEN and CDR2 as SYDVKM. This CDR3 is built from 13 residues. Trimming shortened V by 7 bases and J by 2 bases, and 6 bases separated the two germline ends. The CDR3 loop is CASTLTGANVLTF. CDR3 bases: TGTGCCAGCACCCTGACTGGGGCCAACGTCCTGACTTTC.